This TCR beta chain comes out of a study of blood T cell repertoires in COVID-19 (dated by TCRdb to 2019 to 2021). As for the study more broadly: Collaborator samples came from the United States, Italy and Spain and covered acute and convalescent phases of COVID-19. The prospective study material was composed of cDNA or gDNA derived from T cells, B-cell-depleted T cells, or PBMCs. Subjects who had been exposed to COVID-19, were actively infected with it, or had recovered from it provided the deeply sampled blood TCRbeta repertoires that made up the dataset. The repertoires were released in a freely available public database meant as a resource for research on the immune response to SARS-CoV-2. Samples came from the ongoing ImmuneRACE study (first 160 participants) plus 1,254 subjects from 6 global collaborators. Nearly every sample came with metadata listing a de-identified subject ID, COVID-19 status, age in years and sex. Where available, HLA class I and class II types were obtained from metadata supplied by the sample provider rather than from assay-based typing. Beyond this particular receptor, the publication reports: The amount of clinical and demographic metadata varied by source and participant and was provided uncurated.

Enrolling through a virtual design, the prospective study's participants ranged in age from about 18 to 100 years and lived across more than 20 United States geographic areas. In the prospective study, participants were assigned to cohorts based on the clinical history participants reported in a screening survey and a study questionnaire. ImmuneRACE Cohort 3 recovered participants were defined by two consecutive negative NP/OP PCR tests, healthcare professional clearance, or symptom resolution. In the prospective study, whole blood, serum and a nasopharyngeal or oropharyngeal swab were collected from each participant by mobile phlebotomists. Over a roughly two-month period, participants in the prospective study had the option of providing additional blood draws and questionnaires. Before DNA extraction, prospective study blood samples were shipped either frozen or at room temperature. On this clone: Its antigen target is currently unknown. No much larger clone is present one base from it, and per-base qualities are unavailable.

Based on the germline V gene, the CDR1 and CDR2 sequences are SGHNT and YENEEA. Its CDR3 holds 14 amino acids, cysteine through phenylalanine. The sequence is cut down to CDR3 DNA, 42 bases in frame from base 1. Trimming costs V 3 bases and J 7 bases, and their ends lie 12 bases apart. The immunoSEQ Assay, a bias-controlled multiplex PCR, was used to amplify TCRbeta CDR3 regions from genomic DNA. From the authors' description of their analysis: The number of nucleated cells in each sample was estimated from the amplification of reference gene primers within the assay. To quantify the absolute abundance of each unique TCRbeta CDR3 rearrangement, sequence reads were collapsed and filtered. For each sample, productive Simpson clonality was calculated by taking the square root of Simpson's diversity index across productive rearrangements. The table was pulled from immuneACCESS by TCRdb, which kept in-frame rearrangements only. Such tables lose some clones; where checked, under half of the loss comes from unresolved V genes, and the rest has no known cause. V and J calls plus clone size are reproduced from that table; the DNA served to infer D and trimming. This sample holds some 400,000 clones; 80% to 90% were observed only once. In total, the top ten clones hold 1% to 1.5% of the sample.

This receptor was identified in a man younger than 40 who had recovered from COVID-19. The rearranged chain carries TRBV11-3 and TRBJ2-2, with no confident D gene call. Material: PBMCs or T cells enriched from blood (not recorded which). The nucleotide sequence is TGTGCCAGCAGCTTTTCGGTTTATGGCGGGGAGCTGTTTTTT. Translated, it gives CASSFSVYGGELFF.